This T cell receptor (beta chain) was sequenced for a study of blood T cell repertoires in COVID-19. Study-wide background: Samples taken during acute and convalescent COVID-19 were collected in the United States, Italy and Spain. T cells, B-cell-depleted T cells, or PBMCs provided the cDNA or gDNA that served as material.

Per the original data handling: The authors estimated nucleated cell counts from reference gene primer amplification. Method: immunoSEQ multiplex PCR; TCRdb's copy keeps in-frame clones and lacks some. The DNA gave D and trimming, while V, J and clone size come from that table. Counted here are roughly 360,000 clones, roughly four fifths occurring once; the ten biggest clones make up 1.1%. Regarding this clone: Other DNA sequences in this sample translate to the same CDR3.

What was sequenced was peripheral blood. This sequence originates from a human donor with acute or convalescent COVID-19. The donor label of this sample is uncertain.

In DNA, the CDR3 is TGCGCCAGCAGCTTGGTCCCAGGGGGCCAAGAGACCCAGTACTTC. Encoded protein: CASSLVPGGQETQYF. The chain joins TRBV5-1 to TRBJ2-5, with 7 bases aligning to TRBD1. J was trimmed by 1 base and V by 0 bases; bases with no gene match: 3. Germline CDR1 SGHRS, CDR2 YFSETQ. CDR3 length: 15 amino acids.